This T cell receptor beta chain derives from a study of CD8 T cells in ankylosing spondylitis. General observations from the study: Clones linked to the disease showed a CD8+ phenotype. They occurred at relatively low frequencies in peripheral blood. The clones that were linked to disease were reported to be significantly enriched in matched synovial fluid samples from ankylosing spondylitis patients. Certain motif variants had earlier been reported in reactive arthritis synovial fluid and blood.

With molecular barcodes, quantitative 5'-RACE was used to make the TCR beta libraries. TCRdb reprocessed the 5' RACE reads with MiXCR, giving one entry per CDR3 protein. This sample carries 250,000 to 300,000 distinct CDR3 sequences, 18% of them seen once, and the ten largest clones take more than 25%. This clonotype was detected ten times or more. Its antigen is unknown. This CDR3 spans 14 amino acids. CDR1 and CDR2 (germline): SQVTM, ANQGSEA. After removal of 7 bases from V and 6 bases from J, the junction contained 11 bases not matched to a gene. Sequences were obtained from blood, either unsorted or a sorted T cell fraction (not recorded which). The TCR was taken from a male donor with ankylosing spondylitis or in good health (not recorded which). The chain combines TRBV29-1 with TRBJ2-2; TRBD2 aligns across 7 bases. CDR3 coding DNA: TGCAGCGCTAGAGGGACTACTTTACCCGGGGAGCTGTTTTTT. Protein product: CSARGTTLPGELFF.